What follows is one T cell receptor beta chain and its context. The CDR3 is 14 amino acids. Germline CDR1 SGHTA, CDR2 FQGTGA. V dropped 2 bases and J dropped 1 base, with 7 bases sitting between them. This specimen belongs to a study of blood T cell repertoires in COVID-19. About the study: Acute and convalescent COVID-19 samples came from the United States, Italy and Spain. From T cells, B-cell-depleted T cells, or PBMCs came the material, which was cDNA or gDNA.

Original processing notes: Researchers report that nucleated cell counts were estimated from reference gene primer amplification. The data were produced by immunoSEQ multiplex PCR, yet TCRdb's version contains in-frame clones alone and is incomplete. The V and J calls and clone size were taken over from that table, and D and trimming were inferred from the DNA. This table holds 40,000 to 55,000 clones, nearly 80% found once. The sample was peripheral blood. The chain couples TRBV7-3 to TRBJ2-3, with D possibly matching TRBD2 (5 bases). The receptor was isolated from a man aged 70 or older with acute or convalescent COVID-19. The CDR3 DNA follows: TGTGCCAGCAGCTTAGACTACGGCACAGATACGCAGTATTTT. Translating it yields CASSLDYGTDTQYF.